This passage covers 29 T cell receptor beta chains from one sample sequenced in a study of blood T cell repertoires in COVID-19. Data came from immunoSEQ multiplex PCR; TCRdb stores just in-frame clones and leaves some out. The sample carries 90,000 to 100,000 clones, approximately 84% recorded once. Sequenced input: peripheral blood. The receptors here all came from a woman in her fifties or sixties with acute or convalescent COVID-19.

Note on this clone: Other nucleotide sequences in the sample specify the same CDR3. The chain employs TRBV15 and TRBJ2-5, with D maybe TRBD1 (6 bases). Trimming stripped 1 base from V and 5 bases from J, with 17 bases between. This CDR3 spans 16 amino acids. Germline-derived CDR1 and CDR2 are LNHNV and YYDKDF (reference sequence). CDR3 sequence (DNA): TGTGCCACCAGCAGAGGGGGGCAGGGGCTCGTTGAGACCCAGTACTTC. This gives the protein CATSRGGQGLVETQYF. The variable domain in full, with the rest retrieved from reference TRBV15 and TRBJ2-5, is DAMVIQNPRYQVTQFGKPVTLSCSQTLNHNVMYWYQQKSSQAPKLLFHYYDKDFNNEADTPDNFQSRRPNTSFCFLDIRSPGLGDTAMYLCATSRGGQGLVETQYFGPGTRLLVL.

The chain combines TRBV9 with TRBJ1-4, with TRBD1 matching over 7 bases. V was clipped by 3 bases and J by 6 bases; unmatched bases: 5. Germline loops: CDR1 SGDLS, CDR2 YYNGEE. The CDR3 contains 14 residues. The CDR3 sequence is CASSGGDSYEKLFF. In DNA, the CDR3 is TGTGCCAGCAGCGGCGGGGACAGTTATGAAAAACTGTTTTTT.

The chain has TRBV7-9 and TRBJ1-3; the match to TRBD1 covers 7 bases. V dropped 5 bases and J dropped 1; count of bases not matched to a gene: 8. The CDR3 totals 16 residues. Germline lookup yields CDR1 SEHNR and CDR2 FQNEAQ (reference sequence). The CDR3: CASSKDRLGSGNTIYF. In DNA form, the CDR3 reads TGTGCCAGCAGCAAGGACAGGCTAGGATCTGGAAACACCATATATTTT.

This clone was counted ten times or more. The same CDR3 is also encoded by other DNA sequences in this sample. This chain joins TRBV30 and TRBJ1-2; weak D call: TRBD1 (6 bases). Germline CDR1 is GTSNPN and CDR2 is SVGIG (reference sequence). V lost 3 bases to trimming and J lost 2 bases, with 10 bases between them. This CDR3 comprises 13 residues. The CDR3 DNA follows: TGTGCCTGGAGACAGGGAATAAACTATGGCTACACCTTC. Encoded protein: CAWRQGINYGYTF.

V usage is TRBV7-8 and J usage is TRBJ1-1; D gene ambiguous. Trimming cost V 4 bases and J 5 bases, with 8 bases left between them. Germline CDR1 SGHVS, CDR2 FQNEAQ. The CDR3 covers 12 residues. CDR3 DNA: TGTGCCAGCAGCTCCCGGAGGACTGAAGCTTTCTTT. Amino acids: CASSSRRTEAFF.

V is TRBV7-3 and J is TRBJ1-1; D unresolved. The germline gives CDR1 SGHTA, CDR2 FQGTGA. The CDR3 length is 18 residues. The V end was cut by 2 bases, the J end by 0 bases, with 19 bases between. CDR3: CASSLEGSGSRVNTEAFF. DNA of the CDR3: TGTGCCAGCAGCTTAGAAGGTTCCGGGAGTCGGGTGAACACTGAAGCTTTCTTT. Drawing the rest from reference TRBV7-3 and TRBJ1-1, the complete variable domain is GAGVSQTPSNKVTEKGKYVELRCDPISGHTALYWYRQSLGQGPEFLIYFQGTGAADDSGLPNDRFFAVRPEGSVSTLKIQRTERGDSAVYLCASSLEGSGSRVNTEAFFGQGTRLTVV.

Here the CDR3 reads CASSPVLGTEPRGNQPQHF. In DNA, the CDR3 is TGTGCCAGCAGTCCAGTCTTGGGGACAGAACCCCGGGGTAATCAGCCCCAGCATTTT. This chain connects TRBV6-6 to TRBJ1-5; 7 nucleotides match TRBD1. The CDR3 extends over 19 amino acids. J was trimmed by 4 bases and V by 5 bases; bases with no gene match: 20. Germline CDR1 MNHNY, CDR2 SVGAGI (reference sequence).

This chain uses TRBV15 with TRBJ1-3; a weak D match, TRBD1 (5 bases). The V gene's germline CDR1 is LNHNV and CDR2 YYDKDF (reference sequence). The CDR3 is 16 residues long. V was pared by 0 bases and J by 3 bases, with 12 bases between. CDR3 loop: CATSRDMTVFGNTIYF. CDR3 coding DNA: TGTGCCACCAGCAGAGACATGACAGTTTTTGGAAACACCATATATTTT.

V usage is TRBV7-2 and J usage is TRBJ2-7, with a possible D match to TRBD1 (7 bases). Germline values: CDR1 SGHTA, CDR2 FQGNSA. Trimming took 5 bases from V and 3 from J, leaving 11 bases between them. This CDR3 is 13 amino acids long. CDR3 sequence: CASSAGQLYEQYF. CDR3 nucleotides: TGTGCCAGCAGCGCGGGACAGCTCTACGAGCAGTACTTC.

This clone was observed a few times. The chain's CDR3 is CASSLERVNTEAFF. DNA of the CDR3: TGTGCCAGCTCCCTTGAGAGGGTGAACACTGAAGCTTTCTTT. The genes are TRBV18 and TRBJ1-1; unclear D gene. The CDR3 covers 14 residues. With 6 bases removed from V and 0 bases from J, the gap between germline ends came to 11 bases. Germline CDR1 and CDR2: KGHSH and LQKENI.

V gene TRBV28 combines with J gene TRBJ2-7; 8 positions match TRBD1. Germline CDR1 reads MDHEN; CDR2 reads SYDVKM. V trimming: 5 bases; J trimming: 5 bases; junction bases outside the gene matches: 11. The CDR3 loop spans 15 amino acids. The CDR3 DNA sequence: TGTGCCAGCAGTCTCTCTGGACAGGGTAGAAACGAGCAGTACTTC. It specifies CASSLSGQGRNEQYF. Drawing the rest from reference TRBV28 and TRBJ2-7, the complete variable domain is DVKVTQSSRYLVKRTGEKVFLECVQDMDHENMFWYRQDPGLGLRLIYFSYDVKMKEKGDIPEGYSVSREKKERFSLILESASTNQTSMYLCASSLSGQGRNEQYFGPGTRLTVT.

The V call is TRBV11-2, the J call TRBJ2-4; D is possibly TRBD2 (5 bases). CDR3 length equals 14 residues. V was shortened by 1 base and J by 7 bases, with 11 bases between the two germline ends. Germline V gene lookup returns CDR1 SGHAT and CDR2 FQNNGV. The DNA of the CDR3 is TGTGCCAGCAGCTTAGGTGTTAGAGGGAACATTCAGTACTTC. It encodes CASSLGVRGNIQYF.

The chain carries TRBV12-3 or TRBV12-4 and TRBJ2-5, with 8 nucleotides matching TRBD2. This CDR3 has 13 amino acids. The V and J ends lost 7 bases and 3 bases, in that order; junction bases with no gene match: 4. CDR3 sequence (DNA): TGTGCCAGCACTGGAGCGGGGGAAGAGACCCAGTACTTC. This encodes CASTGAGEETQYF.

The CDR3 spells CASSLAGGSSYNEQFF. Here the CDR3 DNA reads TGCGCCAGCAGCTTGGCCGGGGGAAGCTCCTACAATGAGCAGTTCTTC. This chain joins TRBV5-1 and TRBJ2-1; the D gene is possibly TRBD2 (6 bases). The CDR3 runs 16 residues. V was pared by 0 bases and J by 0 bases, with 10 bases between. The germline V gene encodes CDR1 SGHRS and CDR2 YFSETQ.

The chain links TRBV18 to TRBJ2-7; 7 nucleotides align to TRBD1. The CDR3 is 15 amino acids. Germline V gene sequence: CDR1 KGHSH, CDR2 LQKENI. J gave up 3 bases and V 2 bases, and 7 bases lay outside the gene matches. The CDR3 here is CASSPSNRDSYEQYF. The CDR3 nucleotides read TGTGCCAGCTCACCATCCAACCGGGACAGCTACGAGCAGTACTTC.

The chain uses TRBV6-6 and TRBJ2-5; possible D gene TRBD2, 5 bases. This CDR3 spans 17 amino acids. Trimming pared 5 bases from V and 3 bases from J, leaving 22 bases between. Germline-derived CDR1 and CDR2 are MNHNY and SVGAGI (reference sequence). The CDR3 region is CASSRVGVAVGEETQYF. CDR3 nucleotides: TGTGCCAGCAGTCGAGTCGGGGTCGCGGTCGGGGAAGAGACCCAGTACTTC.

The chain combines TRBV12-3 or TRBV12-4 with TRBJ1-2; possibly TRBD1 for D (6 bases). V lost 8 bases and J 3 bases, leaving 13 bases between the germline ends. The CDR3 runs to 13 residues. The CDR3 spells CASLRGGYYGYTF. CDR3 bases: TGTGCCAGCCTCCGGGGGGGCTACTATGGCTACACCTTC.

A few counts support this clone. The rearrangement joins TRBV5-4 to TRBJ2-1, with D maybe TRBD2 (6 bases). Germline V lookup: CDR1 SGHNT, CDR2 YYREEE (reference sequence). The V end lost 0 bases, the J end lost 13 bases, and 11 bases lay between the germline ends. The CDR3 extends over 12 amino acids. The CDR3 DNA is TGTGCCAGCAGCTTGGCCGGGACTGGACAGTTCTTC. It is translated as CASSLAGTGQFF.

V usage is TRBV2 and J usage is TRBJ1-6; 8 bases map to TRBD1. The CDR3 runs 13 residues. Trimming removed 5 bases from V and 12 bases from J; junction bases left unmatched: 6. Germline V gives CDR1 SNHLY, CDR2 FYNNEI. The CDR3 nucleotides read TGTGCCAGCAGTCGGGACAGGATGGTACCCCTCCACTTT. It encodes CASSRDRMVPLHF.

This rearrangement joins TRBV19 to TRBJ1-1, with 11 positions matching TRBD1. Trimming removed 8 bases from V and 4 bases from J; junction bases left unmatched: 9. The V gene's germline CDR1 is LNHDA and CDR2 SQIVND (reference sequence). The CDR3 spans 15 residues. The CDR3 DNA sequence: TGTGCCAGTGTTCCATCGGGACAGGGGGGCACTGAAGCTTTCTTT. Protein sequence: CASVPSGQGGTEAFF.

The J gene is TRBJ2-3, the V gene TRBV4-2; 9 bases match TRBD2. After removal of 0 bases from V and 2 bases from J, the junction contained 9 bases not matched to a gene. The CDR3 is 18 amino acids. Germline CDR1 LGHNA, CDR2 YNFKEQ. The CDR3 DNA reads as TGTGCCAGCAGCCAAGATTGGCGGGGGGGTAAACTCACAGATACGCAGTATTTT. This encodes CASSQDWRGGKLTDTQYF.

The CDR3 nucleotides read TGCGCCAGCAGTGGACTAGCGGGGGGATCCAACACCGGGGAGCTGTTTTTT. Translated, it gives CASSGLAGGSNTGELFF. This chain joins TRBV5-1 and TRBJ2-2; 14 positions agree with TRBD2. Germline V CDR1 and CDR2: SGHRS, YFSETQ. With V trimmed by 5 bases and J by 2 bases, 5 bases remained unmatched. This CDR3 is built from 17 residues.

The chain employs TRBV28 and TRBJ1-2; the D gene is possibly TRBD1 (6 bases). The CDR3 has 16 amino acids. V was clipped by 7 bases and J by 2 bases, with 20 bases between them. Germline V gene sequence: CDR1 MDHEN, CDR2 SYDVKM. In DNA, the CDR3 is TGTGCCAGCACACCGAGGGGGAGGGCAACAAACTATGGCTACACCTTC. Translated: CASTPRGRATNYGYTF.

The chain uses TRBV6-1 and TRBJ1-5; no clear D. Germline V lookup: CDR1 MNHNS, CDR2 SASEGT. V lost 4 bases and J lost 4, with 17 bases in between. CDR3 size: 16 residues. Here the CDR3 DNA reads TGTGCCAGCAGTGGGTTAGCGCGTCAGACAAATCAGCCCCAGCATTTT. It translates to CASSGLARQTNQPQHF.

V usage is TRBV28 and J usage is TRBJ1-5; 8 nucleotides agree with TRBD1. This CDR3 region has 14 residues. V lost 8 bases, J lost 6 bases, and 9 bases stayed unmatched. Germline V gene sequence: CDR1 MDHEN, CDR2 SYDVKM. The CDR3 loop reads CASQDRAGGQPQHF. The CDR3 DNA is TGTGCCAGCCAGGACAGGGCTGGAGGTCAGCCCCAGCATTTT.

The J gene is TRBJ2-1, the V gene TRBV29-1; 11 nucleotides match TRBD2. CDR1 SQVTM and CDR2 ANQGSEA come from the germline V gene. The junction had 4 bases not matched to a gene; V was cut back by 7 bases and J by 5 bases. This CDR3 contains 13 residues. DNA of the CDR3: TGCAGCGCCGGGACTAGCGGAAACAATGAGCAGTTCTTC. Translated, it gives CSAGTSGNNEQFF.

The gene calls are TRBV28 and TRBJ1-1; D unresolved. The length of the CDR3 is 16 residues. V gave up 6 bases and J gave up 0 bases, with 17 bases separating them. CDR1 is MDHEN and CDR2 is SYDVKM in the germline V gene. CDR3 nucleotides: TGTGCCAGCAGAACTCCGGGATCCAACCTGAACACTGAAGCTTTCTTT. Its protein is CASRTPGSNLNTEAFF.

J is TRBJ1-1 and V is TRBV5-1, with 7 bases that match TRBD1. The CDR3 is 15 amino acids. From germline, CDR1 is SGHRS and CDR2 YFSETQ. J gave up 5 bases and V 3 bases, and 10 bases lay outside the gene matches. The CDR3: CASSWETGRGTEAFF. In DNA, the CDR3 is TGCGCCAGCAGCTGGGAGACAGGGAGAGGGACTGAAGCTTTCTTT.

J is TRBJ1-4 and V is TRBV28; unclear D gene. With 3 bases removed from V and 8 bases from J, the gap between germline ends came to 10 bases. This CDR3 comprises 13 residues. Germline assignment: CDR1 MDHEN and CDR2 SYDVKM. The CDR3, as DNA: TGTGCCAGCAGTTTGGCGGGTTGGGAAAAACTGTTTTTT. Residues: CASSLAGWEKLFF.